This T cell receptor beta chain was obtained from a study of CD8+CD57+ T cells in acquired aplastic anemia. TCR beta VDJ and CDR3 profiling used genomic DNA as template. TCRdb redid the calling of the reads with MiXCR, one entry per CDR3 protein. This repertoire shows a few hundred thousand distinct CDR3 sequences, 55% to 65% found once; its top ten account for around 8%. V was pared by 6 bases and J by 8 bases, with 13 bases between. The CDR3 sequence is 12 residues long. Input material: sorted CD4+, CD8+, or CD8+CD57+ T cells (not recorded which) from PBMCs. The chain carries TRBV12-3 or TRBV12-4 and TRBJ1-2; D is ambiguous. The clonotype originates from a human donor with severe aplastic anemia or a healthy control (not recorded which). The CDR3 DNA sequence: TGTGCCAGCAGATGGGCCCGATTGGGCTACACCTTC. Translating it yields CASRWARLGYTF.